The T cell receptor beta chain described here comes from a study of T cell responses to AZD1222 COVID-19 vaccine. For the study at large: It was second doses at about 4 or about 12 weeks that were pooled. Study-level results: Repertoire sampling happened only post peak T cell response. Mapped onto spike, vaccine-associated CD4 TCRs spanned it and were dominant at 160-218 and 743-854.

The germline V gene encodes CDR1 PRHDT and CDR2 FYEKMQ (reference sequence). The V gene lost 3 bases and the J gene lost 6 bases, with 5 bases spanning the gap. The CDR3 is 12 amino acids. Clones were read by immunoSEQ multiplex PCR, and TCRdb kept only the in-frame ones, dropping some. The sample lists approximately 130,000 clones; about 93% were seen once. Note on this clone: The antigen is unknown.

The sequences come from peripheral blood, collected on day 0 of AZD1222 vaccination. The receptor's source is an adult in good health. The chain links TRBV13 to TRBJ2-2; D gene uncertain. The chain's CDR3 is CASSLAPGELFF. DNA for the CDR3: TGTGCCAGCAGCTTGGCACCCGGGGAGCTGTTTTTT. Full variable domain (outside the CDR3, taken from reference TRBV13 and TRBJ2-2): AAGVIQSPRHLIKEKRETATLKCYPIPRHDTVYWYQQGPGQDPQFLISFYEKMQSDKGSIPDRFSAQQFSDYHSELNMSSLELGDSALYFCASSLAPGELFFGEGSRLTVL.